This is a list of T cell receptor beta chains from one sample in a study of OX40 agonist ivuxolimab in advanced cancers. Clones were sequenced by immunoSEQ multiplex PCR, and TCRdb holds only the in-frame ones, with some missing. The sample records tens of thousands of clones, about 91% being singletons. The sample was CD4+ or CD8+ T cells sorted from blood, taken in a trial of the OX40 agonist ivuxolimab. These receptors were collected from an adult with an advanced solid tumor such as melanoma, head and neck, liver or kidney cancer. Both conserved end residues are trimmed from each CDR3. Fields, in order: V gene, D gene, CDR3 protein. A D gene is named only where the DNA matches it firmly.

TRBV19 | . | ASSIGGGGTEAF
TRBV13 | . | ASSLRGSSTDTQY
TRBV18 | TRBD1 | ASTGQGEATGELF
TRBV4-1 | . | ASSQESALEPQH
TRBV7-9 | TRBD1 | ASSLRQGENTEAF
TRBV19 | TRBD1 | ASSIGLGQVD
TRBV11-2 | . | ASSPGHFYTGELF
TRBV27 | . | ASSLSAGHEQF
TRBV4-1 | . | ASSQEPRGGDTEAF
TRBV4-2 | . | ASSQDQGREAEQY
TRBV15 | TRBD2 | ATSRGLEAGGSYEQY
TRBV4-1 | TRBD2 | ASSQDRLAVYEQY
TRBV5-1 | . | ASSLEGVGTDTQY
TRBV9 | . | ASSVAMGFPPDYEQY
TRBV28 | . | ASSPEGSGANVLT
TRBV15 | TRBD1 | ATSRERTGAHEQY
TRBV29-1 | . | SVRTVEGTGELF